This T cell receptor beta chain was sequenced for a study of T cells after somatic rescue of genetic block. TCRdb's copy holds only in-frame clones and misses some; the assay was immunoSEQ multiplex PCR. The table records roughly 11,000 clones, less than 80% of them present only once. The CDR3 runs 15 residues. Trimming pared 6 bases from V and 0 bases from J, leaving 14 bases between. Per the germline V gene, CDR1 is MRHNA and CDR2 is SNTAGT. The chain combines TRBV6-4 with TRBJ1-2; D might be TRBD1 (6 bases). The sequence was collected from a boy aged 5 to 17. Sequenced material: peripheral blood mononuclear cells (PBMCs). The CDR3 DNA follows: TGTGCCAGCAGGATCCAGGGGACTGCTAACTATGGCTACACCTTC. It yields the protein CASRIQGTANYGYTF.